The 8 T cell receptor beta chains reported below all come from one sample, sequenced in a study of blood T cell repertoires in COVID-19 (TCRdb year 2020). The library came from the immunoSEQ multiplex PCR assay. Here the immuneACCESS table is served through TCRdb, limited to in-frame sequences with V and J called. Missing clones are a known gap in these copies; in checked studies unresolved V genes cover under half, and the rest lacks a known reason. Within this sample are under 200,000 clones, with 80% to 95% of them counted one time only. Of the sample, approximately 0.5% falls within the top ten clones. The sequenced material came from peripheral blood. Receptor source: a man aged 50 or older with acute or convalescent COVID-19.

This chain joins TRBV30 and TRBJ2-4; D ambiguous. The CDR3 length is 13 residues. Trimming took 0 bases from V and 6 from J, leaving 9 bases between them. In germline, CDR1 is GTSNPN, CDR2 SVGIG (reference sequence). The DNA for the CDR3 is TGTGCCTGGAGTGTCGGAGACCGAAACATTCAGTACTTC. Amino acids: CAWSVGDRNIQYF.

V and J are TRBV19 and TRBJ1-2; the match to TRBD1 covers 7 bases. The CDR3 is made up of 14 amino acids. Germline lookup yields CDR1 LNHDA and CDR2 SQIVND (reference sequence). The V and J ends lost 6 bases and 7 bases, in that order; junction bases with no gene match: 11. CDR3 bases: TGTGCCAGTAGCCTGACAGGGACCCGCACTGGCTACACCTTC. Translation gives CASSLTGTRTGYTF.

V is TRBV30 and J is TRBJ2-2; D unresolved. The CDR3 runs 14 residues. Looked up from germline, CDR1 is GTSNPN and CDR2 is SVGIG (reference sequence). V lost 0 bases and J 1 base, leaving 6 bases between the germline ends. CDR3 in amino acids: CAWSVLLNTGELFF. The CDR3 nucleotides are TGTGCCTGGAGTGTACTCCTGAACACCGGGGAGCTGTTTTTT. Complete variable domain (other parts from reference TRBV30 and TRBJ2-2): SQTIHQWPATLVQPVGSPLSLECTVEGTSNPNLYWYRQAAGRGLQLLFYSVGIGQISSEVPQNLSASRPQDRQFILSSKKLLLSDSGFYLCAWSVLLNTGELFFGEGSRLTVL.

This sequence joins TRBV12-3 or TRBV12-4 and TRBJ1-6; D ambiguous. The germline V and J ends were trimmed by 5 bases and 10 bases, with 12 bases remaining between them. The CDR3 extends over 13 amino acids. The CDR3 loop is CASSPHGESPLHF. As DNA, the CDR3 is TGTGCCAGCAGTCCCCACGGAGAATCACCCCTCCACTTT.

Only one count was recorded for this clone. DNA of the CDR3: TGTGCCAGCAGTATAACACAGGGATATAATTCACCCCTCCACTTT. It translates to CASSITQGYNSPLHF. V usage is TRBV27 and J usage is TRBJ1-6; TRBD1 is a possible D gene (6 bases). This CDR3 comprises 15 residues. Germline loops: CDR1 MNHEY, CDR2 SMNVEV (reference sequence). The germline V and J ends were trimmed by 5 bases and 4 bases, with 12 bases remaining between them.

The chain links TRBV19 to TRBJ2-3, with D maybe TRBD2 (7 bases). CDR3 length: 14 amino acids. The V end lost 10 bases, the J end lost 2 bases, and 16 bases lay between the germline ends. The germline gives CDR1 LNHDA, CDR2 SQIVND (reference sequence). In nucleotides, the CDR3 is TGTGCCACCACCCGGGGGGCCTTCACAGATACGCAGTATTTT. This codes for CATTRGAFTDTQYF.

This clone appeared a few times. J is TRBJ1-5 and V is TRBV6-1, with TRBD1 as a possible D gene (5 bases). The CDR3 is 16 amino acids. Per the germline V gene, CDR1 is MNHNS and CDR2 is SASEGT. The ends were cut back, 4 bases at V and 2 bases at J, with 15 bases in the middle. CDR3 region: CASSAGRRGGNQPQHF. Here the CDR3 DNA reads TGTGCCAGCAGTGCCGGTCGGAGGGGTGGCAATCAGCCCCAGCATTTT.

The V call is TRBV30, the J call TRBJ1-5; 7 bases align to TRBD1. Germline V gene sequence: CDR1 GTSNPN, CDR2 SVGIG (reference sequence). This CDR3 spans 13 amino acids. With V trimmed by 3 bases and J by 2 bases, 1 base remained unmatched. CDR3 sequence reads: CAWSQGGNQPQHF. The CDR3 bases are TGTGCCTGGAGCCAGGGGGGCAATCAGCCCCAGCATTTT.